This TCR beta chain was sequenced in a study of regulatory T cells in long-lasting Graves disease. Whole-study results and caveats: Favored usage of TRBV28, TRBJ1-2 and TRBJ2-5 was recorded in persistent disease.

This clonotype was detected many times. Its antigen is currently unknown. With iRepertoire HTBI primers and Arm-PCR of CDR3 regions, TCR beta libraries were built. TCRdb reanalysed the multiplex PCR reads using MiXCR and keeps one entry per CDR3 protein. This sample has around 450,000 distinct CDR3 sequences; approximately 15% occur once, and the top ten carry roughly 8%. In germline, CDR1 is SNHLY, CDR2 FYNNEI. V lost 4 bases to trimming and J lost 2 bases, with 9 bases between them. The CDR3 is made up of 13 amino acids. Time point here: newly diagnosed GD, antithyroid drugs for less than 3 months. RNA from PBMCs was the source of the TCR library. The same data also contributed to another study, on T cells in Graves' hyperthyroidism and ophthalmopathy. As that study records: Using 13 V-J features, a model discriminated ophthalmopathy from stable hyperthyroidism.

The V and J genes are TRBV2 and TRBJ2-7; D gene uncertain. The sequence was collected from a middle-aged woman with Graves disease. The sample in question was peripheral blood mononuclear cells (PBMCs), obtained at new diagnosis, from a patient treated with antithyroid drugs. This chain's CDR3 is CASSGAAPYEQYF. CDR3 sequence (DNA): TGTGCCAGCAGTGGGGCAGCGCCCTACGAGCAGTACTTC.